A selection of T cell receptor beta chains follows, all from one sample in a study of cytotoxic CD8 clonotypes in ibrutinib-treated CLL. The repertoire was sequenced with immunoSEQ multiplex PCR; TCRdb's copy has only in-frame clones and lacks some. Found here are approximately 200,000 clones, about two thirds of them singletons; the top ten hold under 15%. The sequenced sample was PBMCs, obtained after 24 months of ibrutinib treatment. The origin of the receptors is a human donor with chronic lymphocytic leukemia. Both conserved end residues are part of each CDR3. The D gene is left open where the match is weak. Rows may omit the clone size; those that give it use once, few, many or a size class.

CDR3 DNA	CDR3 protein	V gene	J gene	clone size	D gene
TGTGCCAGCAGTTGGGTAAGCTCGGGCACAGATACGCAGTATTTT	CASSWVSSGTDTQYF	TRBV6-5	TRBJ2-3	NA	NA
TGTGCCTGGAGTGTAAACCGGCCGTATGGCTACACCTTC	CAWSVNRPYGYTF	TRBV30	TRBJ1-2	NA	NA
TGCGCCAGCAGGCCGGGACTAGCGGGAGCCGAGCAGTACTTC	CASRPGLAGAEQYF	TRBV4-1	TRBJ2-7	NA	TRBD2
TGTGCCAGCAGCCACGACCTAGAGAATGAGCAGTTCTTC	CASSHDLENEQFF	TRBV7-3	TRBJ2-1	NA	NA
TGCGCCAGCAGCTTGGCGGGGGGCGCCTTCGATGAGCAGTTCTTC	CASSLAGGAFDEQFF	TRBV5-1	TRBJ2-1	NA	NA
TGTGCCAGCAGTTTGACAGGGCGATACGAGCAGTACTTC	CASSLTGRYEQYF	TRBV27	TRBJ2-7	NA	TRBD1
TGCAGTGCTAGAGATCCGAATGGCTACACCTTC	CSARDPNGYTF	TRBV20-1	TRBJ1-2	NA	NA
TGCGCCACCATGACTAGCGGGGCCAGCACAGATACGCAGTATTTT	CATMTSGASTDTQYF	TRBV5-1	TRBJ2-3	few	TRBD2
TGCGCCAGCAGCCAGCATAGGGGACCGTCGTTGCGGCAGTTCTTC	CASSQHRGPSLRQFF	TRBV4-3	TRBJ2-1	NA	NA
TGTGCCAGCAGCCGCGGGGCGGAGCAGTACTTC	CASSRGAEQYF	TRBV6-1	TRBJ2-7	NA	NA
TGTGCCAGCAGCTTAGGCATACTAGCGGCTGAGCAGTACTTC	CASSLGILAAEQYF	TRBV11-2	TRBJ2-7	once	TRBD2
TGCGCCAGCATACTAGCGGGACGTGGGTCCTACGAGCAGTACTTC	CASILAGRGSYEQYF	TRBV10-1	TRBJ2-7	NA	TRBD2
TGTGCCAGCAGCTTGGCAACGGGCAACTATGAAAAACTGTTTTTT	CASSLATGNYEKLFF	TRBV5-6	TRBJ1-4	few	NA
TGTGCCAGCAGCGTTCTAGCGGGAGCCCCAGATACGCAGTATTTT	CASSVLAGAPDTQYF	TRBV7-6	TRBJ2-3	NA	TRBD2
TGTGCCAGCAGCCAAGTGGGGACAGGCGGGGAGACCCAGTACTTC	CASSQVGTGGETQYF	TRBV4-2	TRBJ2-5	few	TRBD1
TGTGCCAGTAAGCGTGCGGGAGGCGCCACAGATACGCAGTATTTT	CASKRAGGATDTQYF	TRBV19	TRBJ2-3	NA	TRBD2
TGTGCCAGCAGTCACACCTCGGACAGGGCCAATGAGCAGTTCTTC	CASSHTSDRANEQFF	TRBV6-5	TRBJ2-1	NA	TRBD1
TGCGCCAGCAGCCAGATCAGGGGGGGACACGAGCAGTACTTC	CASSQIRGGHEQYF	TRBV5-1	TRBJ2-7	NA	NA
TGTGCCAGCAGTGAATACCCCTGGGGGATGAACACTGAAGCTTTCTTT	CASSEYPWGMNTEAFF	TRBV25-1	TRBJ1-1	NA	NA
TGCGCCAGCAGCTACCAGGGGGTGCTGGGGGAGACCCAGTACTTC	CASSYQGVLGETQYF	TRBV5-1	TRBJ2-5	NA	TRBD1
TGTGCCAGCAGTTGGGGACAGGGGAACACCGGGGAGCTGTTTTTT	CASSWGQGNTGELFF	TRBV6-5	TRBJ2-2	NA	TRBD1
TGTGCCAGCAGCTTAGCCGGGACTAGACAAGGGGAGCAGTACTTC	CASSLAGTRQGEQYF	TRBV5-4	TRBJ2-7	NA	TRBD2
TGTGCCAGCAGCGTAGGGGCTCTGAGGGGGAACACTGAAGCTTTCTTT	CASSVGALRGNTEAFF	TRBV9	TRBJ1-1	NA	NA
TGTGCCAGCACCACCATCGCCTACGAGCAGTACTTC	CASTTIAYEQYF	TRBV28	TRBJ2-7	few	NA